The T cell receptor beta chain under discussion was sequenced for a study of blood T cell repertoires in COVID-19. Measured with immunoSEQ multiplex PCR; TCRdb has only the in-frame clones, and not every one. Here the sample spans 150,000 to 200,000 clones, 86% being singletons. With 8 bases removed from V and 0 bases from J, the gap between germline ends came to 10 bases. The germline gives CDR1 KGHSH, CDR2 LQKENI. The CDR3 contains 14 residues. The sample taken for sequencing was peripheral blood. The chain has TRBV18 and TRBJ1-4; D might be TRBD1 (5 bases). This clonotype was sampled from a woman of 80 years or more in a cohort sampled during active or convalescent COVID-19. CDR3 DNA: TGTGCCAGCCGTGACAGAGCAACTAATGAAAAACTGTTTTTT. Its translation: CASRDRATNEKLFF.